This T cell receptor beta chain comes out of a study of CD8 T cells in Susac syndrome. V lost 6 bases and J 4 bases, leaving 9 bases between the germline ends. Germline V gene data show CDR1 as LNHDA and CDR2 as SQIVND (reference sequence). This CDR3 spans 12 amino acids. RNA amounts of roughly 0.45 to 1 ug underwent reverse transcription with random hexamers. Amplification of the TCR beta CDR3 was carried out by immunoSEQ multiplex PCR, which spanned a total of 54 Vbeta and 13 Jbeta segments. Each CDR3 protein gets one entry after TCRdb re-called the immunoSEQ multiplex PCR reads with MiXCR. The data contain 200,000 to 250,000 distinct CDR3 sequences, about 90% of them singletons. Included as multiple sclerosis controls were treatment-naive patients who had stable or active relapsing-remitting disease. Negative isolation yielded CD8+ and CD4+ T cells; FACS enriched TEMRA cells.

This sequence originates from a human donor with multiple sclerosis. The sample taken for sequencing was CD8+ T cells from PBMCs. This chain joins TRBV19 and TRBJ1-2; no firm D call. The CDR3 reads CASSPDSYGYTF. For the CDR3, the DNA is TGTGCCAGTAGCCCTGACTCCTATGGCTACACCTTC.